Reported below is one T cell receptor beta chain. The V end was cut by 8 bases, the J end by 0 bases, with 23 bases between. Germline V gene sequence: CDR1 MDHEN, CDR2 SYDVKM. The CDR3 spans 17 residues. The data were obtained in a study of blood T cell repertoires in COVID-19. The method was immunoSEQ multiplex PCR; TCRdb's version includes in-frame clones alone and lacks a portion of them. The sample consists of fewer than 350,000 clones, just over 90% of them appearing once. This receptor was obtained from a middle-aged woman with acute COVID-19. J is TRBJ2-7 and V is TRBV28; D perhaps matches TRBD1 (5 bases). Source material: PBMCs or T cells enriched from blood (not recorded which). The CDR3 here is CASRIMHQGTRSYEQYF. Here the CDR3 DNA reads TGTGCCAGCCGGATTATGCACCAGGGAACACGCTCCTACGAGCAGTACTTC.